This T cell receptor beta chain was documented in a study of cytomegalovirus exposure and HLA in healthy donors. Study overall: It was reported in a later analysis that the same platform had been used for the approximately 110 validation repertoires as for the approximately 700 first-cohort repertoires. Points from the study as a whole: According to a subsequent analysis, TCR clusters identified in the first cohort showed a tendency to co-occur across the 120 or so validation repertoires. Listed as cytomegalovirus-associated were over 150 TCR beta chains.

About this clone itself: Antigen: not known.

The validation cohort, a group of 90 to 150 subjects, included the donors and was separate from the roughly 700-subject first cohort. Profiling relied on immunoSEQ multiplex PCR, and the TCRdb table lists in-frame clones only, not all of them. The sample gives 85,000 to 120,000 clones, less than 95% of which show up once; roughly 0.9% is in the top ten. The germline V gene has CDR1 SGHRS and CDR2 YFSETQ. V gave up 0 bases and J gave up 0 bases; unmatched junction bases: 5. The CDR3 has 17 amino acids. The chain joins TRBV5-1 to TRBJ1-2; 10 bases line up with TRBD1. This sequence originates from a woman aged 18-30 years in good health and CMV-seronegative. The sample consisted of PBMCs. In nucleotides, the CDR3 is TGCGCCAGCAGCTTGGCTGACAGGGGGCCAACTAACTATGGCTACACCTTC. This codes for CASSLADRGPTNYGYTF.